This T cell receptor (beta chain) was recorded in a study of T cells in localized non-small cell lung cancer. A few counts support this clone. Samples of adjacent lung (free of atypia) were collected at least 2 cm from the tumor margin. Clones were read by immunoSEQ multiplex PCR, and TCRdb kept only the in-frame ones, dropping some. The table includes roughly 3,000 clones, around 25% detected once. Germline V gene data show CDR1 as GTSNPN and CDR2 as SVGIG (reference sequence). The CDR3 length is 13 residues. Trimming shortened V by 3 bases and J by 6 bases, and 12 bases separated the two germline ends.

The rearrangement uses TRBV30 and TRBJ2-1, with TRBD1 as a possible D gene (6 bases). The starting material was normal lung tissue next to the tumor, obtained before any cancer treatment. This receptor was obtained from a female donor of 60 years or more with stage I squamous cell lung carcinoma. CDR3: CAWRGAGGNEQFF. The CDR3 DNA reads TGTGCCTGGAGGGGGGCTGGGGGCAATGAGCAGTTCTTC. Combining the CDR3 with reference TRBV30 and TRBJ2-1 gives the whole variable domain SQTIHQWPATLVQPVGSPLSLECTVEGTSNPNLYWYRQAAGRGLQLLFYSVGIGQISSEVPQNLSASRPQDRQFILSSKKLLLSDSGFYLCAWRGAGGNEQFFGPGTRLTVL.